These 21 T cell receptor beta chains originate from one sample sequenced in a study of Graves' ophthalmopathy and Graves' hyperthyroidism. The sequenced template was RNA, covering the TCR beta CDR3 region. First-round RT-PCR employed HTBI primers, with a second-round multiplex PCR after it. TCRdb re-analysed the multiplex PCR reads in MiXCR, keeping a single row per CDR3 protein. The profile covers hundreds of thousands of distinct CDR3 sequences, with over 20% appearing a single time and more than 5.5% taken by the ten largest. The sample taken for sequencing was peripheral blood. All receptors derive from a woman under 30 with stable Graves' hyperthyroidism. Some clones in this sample may be carry-over from other donors' samples.

The gene calls are TRBV6-1 and TRBJ2-2; D possibly corresponds to TRBD2 (6 bases). The CDR3 sequence is 15 residues long. Trimming took 5 bases from V and 10 from J, leaving 20 bases between them. Germline V gene sequence: CDR1 MNHNS, CDR2 SASEGT. CDR3 residues: CASSPPRGNIAELFF. CDR3 nucleotide sequence: TGTGCCAGCAGTCCGCCGCGGGGAAACATCGCGGAGCTGTTTTTT.

This clonotype was picked up many times. This chain links TRBV2 with TRBJ1-2; D is ambiguous. The CDR3 contains 13 residues. V lost 3 bases and J lost 8, with 13 bases in between. CDR1 and CDR2 (germline): SNHLY, FYNNEI. This chain's CDR3 is CASSERGSRGYTF. The CDR3 DNA is TGTGCCAGCAGTGAGCGGGGAAGTAGAGGCTACACCTTC.

J is TRBJ1-3 and V is TRBV2; D remains ambiguous. Trimming stripped 4 bases from V and 0 bases from J, with 10 bases between. From germline, CDR1 is SNHLY and CDR2 FYNNEI. The CDR3 sequence is 15 residues long. The CDR3: CASSVGGLSGNTIYF. The CDR3 DNA sequence: TGTGCCAGCAGTGTTGGAGGGCTCTCTGGAAACACCATATATTTT.

At least ten counts were recorded for this clonotype. The rearrangement uses TRBV20-1 and TRBJ1-2; 7 bases are a match to TRBD1. The length of the CDR3 is 13 residues. The trim removed 6 bases at V and 6 bases at J, leaving 10 bases unmatched. Germline CDR1 and CDR2: DFQATT and SNEGSKA (reference sequence). CDR3 sequence (DNA): TGCAGTGCCGGGACCACAGGGGAGGATGGCTACACCTTC. Protein: CSAGTTGEDGYTF.

This chain joins TRBV7-9 and TRBJ2-5; 7 positions match TRBD1. The V and J ends lost 5 bases and 5 bases, in that order; junction bases with no gene match: 8. The CDR3 has 14 residues. Germline-derived CDR1 and CDR2 are SEHNR and FQNEAQ (reference sequence). The CDR3 loop is CASSGITGEETQYF. DNA for the CDR3: TGTGCCAGCAGCGGAATAACAGGGGAGGAGACCCAGTACTTC.

This clonotype was counted at least ten times. The rearrangement joins TRBV10-2 to TRBJ1-5; 8 positions match TRBD1. This CDR3 comprises 14 residues. V was clipped by 6 bases and J by 6 bases; unmatched bases: 7. Looked up from germline, CDR1 is WSHSY and CDR2 is SAAADI. The CDR3 nucleotides are TGCGCCAGCAGCCCGGACAGGGTCCGTCAGCCCCAGCATTTT. It encodes CASSPDRVRQPQHF.

V usage is TRBV19 and J usage is TRBJ1-5; no definite D call. V lost 5 bases and J 0 bases, leaving 14 bases between the germline ends. The germline V gene encodes CDR1 LNHDA and CDR2 SQIVND (reference sequence). The CDR3 is made up of 16 amino acids. The CDR3 DNA reads TGTGCCAGTAGTCCCCGTGTGGTGGGTAGCAATCAGCCCCAGCATTTT. It specifies CASSPRVVGSNQPQHF. The full variable domain, with the rest looked up from reference TRBV19 and TRBJ1-5, is DGGITQSPKYLFRKEGQNVTLSCEQNLNHDAMYWYRQDPGQGLRLIYYSQIVNDFQKGDIAEGYSVSREKKESFPLTVTSAQKNPTAFYLCASSPRVVGSNQPQHFGDGTRLSIL.

The table lists this clonotype with many counts. The chain recombines TRBV6-1 with TRBJ2-7, with TRBD1 matching 7 bases. V lost 6 bases to trimming and J lost 5 bases; unmatched junction nucleotides: 10. The germline CDR1 and CDR2 sequences are MNHNS and SASEGT. This CDR3 comprises 14 residues. CDR3 in amino acids: CASSLDRVRNEQYF. Here the CDR3 DNA reads TGTGCCAGCAGCCTAGACAGGGTCAGAAACGAGCAGTACTTC.

This clonotype has ten or more counts. V usage is TRBV12-3 or TRBV12-4 and J usage is TRBJ2-2; TRBD1 matches 10 bases. The CDR3 loop spans 15 amino acids. After removal of 4 bases from V and 6 bases from J, the junction contained 5 bases not matched to a gene. As DNA, the CDR3 is TGTGCCAGCAGTTCGCCTGACAGGGGGCCCGGGGAGCTGTTTTTT. This gives the protein CASSSPDRGPGELFF.

This clonotype was picked up a small number of times. The rearrangement uses TRBV12-3 or TRBV12-4 and TRBJ1-1, with 8 bases aligning to TRBD1. The CDR3 is made up of 16 amino acids. The J segment lost 1 base and the V segment lost 10 bases, leaving 14 bases of the junction unmatched. CDR3: CATLSPGQGANTEAFF. The CDR3 region has the DNA TGTGCCACCCTATCCCCGGGGCAGGGGGCGAACACTGAAGCTTTCTTT.

V usage is TRBV6-1 and J usage is TRBJ2-7, with a tentative D call TRBD1 (6 bases). Germline V gene sequence: CDR1 MNHNS, CDR2 SASEGT. V lost 6 bases to trimming and J lost 2 bases, with 11 bases between them. The length of the CDR3 is 13 residues. CDR3 sequence: CASRQGVAYEQYF. The CDR3 DNA reads as TGTGCCAGCAGACAGGGCGTAGCCTACGAGCAGTACTTC.

This clonotype appeared a few times. A single base separates this from a much larger clone, so it may be a read error. The genes are TRBV5-6 and TRBJ1-1, with 11 bases identical to TRBD1. This CDR3 region has 14 residues. The germline CDR1 and CDR2 sequences are SGHDT and YYEEEE. J lost 5 bases, V lost 4 bases, and 4 bases had no gene match. The CDR3 spells CASSRTGGWTEAFF. CDR3 sequence (DNA): TGTGCCAGCAGCCGGACAGGGGGCTGGACTGAAGCTTTCTTT.

This clonotype was seen repeatedly, ten times or more. V and J are TRBV10-3 and TRBJ2-5; 7 bases line up with TRBD1. In germline, CDR1 is ENHRY, CDR2 SYGVKD. The CDR3 consists of 13 residues. V dropped 4 bases and J dropped 5; count of bases not matched to a gene: 4. This CDR3 is CAISGDSFETQYF. The CDR3 DNA follows: TGTGCCATCAGTGGGGACAGTTTCGAGACCCAGTACTTC.

This clonotype was recorded many times. The gene calls are TRBV20-1 and TRBJ2-5; D is possibly TRBD1 (6 bases). The V end lost 6 bases, the J end lost 5 bases, and 16 bases lay between the germline ends. This CDR3 has 13 amino acids. Germline CDR1 and CDR2: DFQATT and SNEGSKA (reference sequence). In nucleotides, the CDR3 is TGCAGTGCAAAGGGGCAGGGGAAGGAGACCCAGTACTTC. Its translation: CSAKGQGKETQYF.

This clonotype was seen many times. This chain links TRBV5-1 with TRBJ2-5, with unresolved D. The V gene lost 4 bases and the J gene lost 5 bases, with 12 bases spanning the gap. CDR1 and CDR2 (germline): SGHRS, YFSETQ. The CDR3 runs 13 residues. The CDR3 nucleotides are TGCGCCAGCAGCAATGGGGTGAGGGAGACCCAGTACTTC. Its protein is CASSNGVRETQYF.

This clonotype was seen ten or more times. This CDR3 is CASSIDPRDWNYGYTF. The CDR3 DNA reads as TGTGCCAGTAGTATAGATCCCCGGGACTGGAACTATGGCTACACCTTC. V usage is TRBV19 and J usage is TRBJ1-2; possibly TRBD1 for D (5 bases). Trimming shortened V by 0 bases and J by 2 bases, and 13 bases separated the two germline ends. Per the germline V gene, CDR1 is LNHDA and CDR2 is SQIVND (reference sequence). The CDR3 has 16 amino acids.

This clonotype turned up a few times. The rearrangement links TRBV28 to TRBJ2-5; D unresolved. Germline CDR1 MDHEN, CDR2 SYDVKM. V shed 5 bases and J shed 2 bases, with 12 bases lying between them. The CDR3 runs to 14 residues. The CDR3 reads CASSTQRVQETQYF. CDR3 DNA sequence: TGTGCCAGCAGTACCCAAAGGGTACAAGAGACCCAGTACTTC.

Notes on this clonotype: One end of the junction does not line up with germline, which may come from a read error. V usage is TRBV6-2 or TRBV6-3 and J usage is TRBJ2-2; D might be TRBD2 (6 bases). Per germline, CDR1 MNHEY and CDR2 SVGEGT. The CDR3 has 15 amino acids. This chain's CDR3 is CASTFSGANTGELWF. The CDR3 nucleotides are TGTGCCAGCACCTTTAGCGGAGCGAACACCGGGGAGCTGTGGTTT.

This clonotype was recorded at least ten times. The J gene is TRBJ2-5, the V gene TRBV6-1; D is perhaps TRBD1 or TRBD2 (6 bases each). The CDR3 has 16 amino acids. The ends were cut back, 6 bases at V and 1 base at J, with 18 bases in the middle. CDR1 is MNHNS, CDR2 SASEGT, per germline. This chain's CDR3 is CASRDRWIGGQETQYF. DNA of the CDR3: TGTGCCAGCAGGGACAGATGGATCGGGGGCCAAGAGACCCAGTACTTC.

This clonotype has ten or more counts. The rearrangement joins TRBV28 to TRBJ2-7; TRBD2 might be the D (5 bases). The CDR3 is 14 amino acids. The germline gives CDR1 MDHEN, CDR2 SYDVKM. Trimming took off 8 bases at V and 1 base at J, with 15 bases between the two ends. The chain's CDR3 is CASEPEDGSYEQYF. The DNA for the CDR3 is TGTGCCAGCGAGCCGGAGGATGGATCCTACGAGCAGTACTTC.

This clonotype was counted many times. The V call is TRBV11-1, the J call TRBJ1-1, with D unclear. The length of the CDR3 is 15 residues. Deletions cut 7 bases from V and 0 bases from J, with 15 bases between. Germline V lookup: CDR1 SGHAT, CDR2 FQDESV (reference sequence). The CDR3 DNA follows: TGTGCCAGCAACCCTGTAGGAGGGATGAACACTGAAGCTTTCTTT. Translation: CASNPVGGMNTEAFF.